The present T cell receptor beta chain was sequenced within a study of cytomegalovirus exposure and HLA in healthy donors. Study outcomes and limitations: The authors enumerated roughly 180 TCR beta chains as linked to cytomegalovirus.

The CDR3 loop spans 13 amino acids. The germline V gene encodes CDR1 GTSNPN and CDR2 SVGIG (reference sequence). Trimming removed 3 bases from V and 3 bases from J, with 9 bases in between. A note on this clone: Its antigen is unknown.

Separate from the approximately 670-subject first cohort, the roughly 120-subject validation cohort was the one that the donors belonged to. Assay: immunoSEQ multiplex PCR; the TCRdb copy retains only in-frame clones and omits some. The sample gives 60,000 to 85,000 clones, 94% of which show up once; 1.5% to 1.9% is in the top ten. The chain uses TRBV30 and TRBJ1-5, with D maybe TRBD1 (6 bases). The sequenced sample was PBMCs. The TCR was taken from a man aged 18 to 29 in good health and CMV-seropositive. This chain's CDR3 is CAWSRTDNQPQHF. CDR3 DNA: TGTGCCTGGAGCCGGACAGACAATCAGCCCCAGCATTTT.